This T cell receptor beta chain emerged from a study of regulatory T cells in long-lasting Graves disease. Researchers made TCR beta libraries by using iRepertoire HTBI primers and running Arm-PCR on CDR3 regions. TCRdb fed the multiplex PCR reads into MiXCR, producing one record per CDR3 protein. This sample has 510,000 or so distinct CDR3 sequences; around 13% occur once, and the top ten carry roughly 8.9%. In its sample, this clonotype was seen many times. Time point in this sample: newly diagnosed GD, antithyroid drugs for less than 3 months. The TCR library was made from RNA that had been extracted from PBMCs in TRIzol. This CDR3 comprises 16 residues. CDR1 and CDR2 (germline): MNHEY, SVGEGT. The germline V and J ends were trimmed by 0 bases and 4 bases, with 15 bases remaining between them. These data were also reused for a study on T cells in Graves' hyperthyroidism and ophthalmopathy. That source notes: The HTBI primer set served for first-round RT-PCR of the TCR CDR3.

The chain joins TRBV6-2 or TRBV6-3 to TRBJ2-5; D gene uncertain. The TCR sequence derives from a woman aged 25 to 39 with Graves disease. The material sequenced was peripheral blood mononuclear cells (PBMCs), taken at new diagnosis, from a patient treated with antithyroid drugs. The CDR3 protein is CASSYSGSSRRETQYF. The DNA of the CDR3 is TGTGCCAGCAGTTACTCAGGATCTTCTAGGAGAGAGACCCAGTACTTC.